A selection of T cell receptor beta chains follows, all from one sample in a study of T cell responses to AZD1222 COVID-19 vaccine. This table comes from immunoSEQ multiplex PCR, and its TCRdb copy is limited to in-frame clones, with some not included. The sample consists of about 85,000 clones, less than 90% of them appearing once. Material: peripheral blood, obtained on day 0 of AZD1222 vaccination. These receptors all stem from an adult in good health. Both conserved end residues are part of each CDR3. A D gene is named only where the DNA matches it firmly. The size entry is marked missing in some rows and otherwise reads once, few, many or a size class.

TRBJ1-6 | NA | TRBD1 | TRBV5-1 | CASSDGQAYNSPLHF | TGCGCCAGCAGCGACGGACAGGCCTATAATTCACCCCTCCACTTT
TRBJ2-3 | NA | NA | TRBV5-1 | CASSLTQFADTQYF | TGCGCCAGCAGCTTGACGCAGTTCGCAGATACGCAGTATTTT
TRBJ1-1 | NA | NA | TRBV5-1 | CASRGISGRDTEAFF | TGCGCCAGCAGGGGAATCTCGGGGAGGGACACTGAAGCTTTCTTT
TRBJ2-7 | NA | TRBD1 | TRBV10-1 | CASKGQGFHEQYF | TGCGCCAGCAAGGGACAGGGGTTCCACGAGCAGTACTTC
TRBJ1-1 | once | NA | TRBV19 | CASSISTDTEAFF | TGTGCCAGTAGTATAAGCACGGACACTGAAGCTTTCTTT
TRBJ2-1 | few | TRBD2 | TRBV24-1 | CATSDTRLAGGEQFF | TGTGCCACCAGTGATACCCGACTAGCGGGGGGAGAGCAGTTCTTC
TRBJ2-7 | NA | TRBD2 | TRBV7-2 | CASSGTSGSYEQYF | TGTGCCAGCAGCGGGACTAGCGGGAGCTACGAGCAGTACTTC
TRBJ1-1 | NA | NA | TRBV14 | CASSQSQGHEAFF | TGTGCCAGCAGCCAATCGCAGGGTCATGAAGCTTTCTTT
TRBJ1-2 | NA | NA | TRBV6-1 | CASSETPVWGNGYTF | TGTGCCAGCAGTGAAACCCCAGTTTGGGGGAATGGCTACACCTTC
TRBJ1-3 | once | NA | TRBV19 | CASSRGSSGNTIYF | TGTGCCAGTAGTAGGGGATCCTCTGGAAACACCATATATTTT
TRBJ1-2 | NA | NA | TRBV27 | CASSLSGYGYTF | TGTGCCAGCAGTTTATCAGGATATGGCTACACCTTC
TRBJ2-5 | NA | TRBD1 | TRBV7-7 | CASSPTGGGYETQYF | TGTGCTAGCAGCCCTACAGGGGGAGGATACGAGACCCAGTACTTC
TRBJ2-1 | NA | TRBD1 | TRBV28 | CASSWRQGVNEQFF | TGTGCCAGCAGTTGGCGGCAGGGGGTCAATGAGCAGTTCTTC
TRBJ2-7 | NA | TRBD1 | TRBV3-1/TRBV3-2 | CASSPGIIGTGVEQYF | TGTGCCAGCAGCCCCGGGATAATCGGGACAGGGGTCGAGCAGTACTTC
TRBJ1-5 | NA | NA | TRBV6-1 | CASSEALGYQPQHF | TGTGCCAGCAGTGAAGCGCTAGGGTACCAGCCCCAGCATTTT
TRBJ1-4 | NA | TRBD1 | TRBV24-1 | CATGGTGATNEKLFF | TGTGCCACCGGAGGGACAGGGGCAACTAATGAAAAACTGTTTTTT
TRBJ1-1 | NA | NA | TRBV10-2 | CASNPGGTEAFF | TGCGCCAGCAACCCCGGGGGGACTGAAGCTTTCTTT
TRBJ1-1 | NA | NA | TRBV18 | CASSLLLGGTEAFF | TGTGCCAGCTCACTCTTATTGGGTGGCACTGAAGCTTTCTTT
TRBJ1-2 | NA | NA | TRBV19 | CASRGPDYGYTF | TGTGCCAGCAGGGGCCCCGACTATGGCTACACCTTC
TRBJ2-2 | NA | NA | TRBV21-1 | CASSYWEGRDTGELFF | TGTGCCAGCAGCTATTGGGAGGGTAGAGACACCGGGGAGCTGTTTTTT
TRBJ1-5 | NA | NA | TRBV18 | CASSPGQGIYSNQPQHF | TGTGCCAGCTCACCGGGGCAGGGGATCTATAGCAATCAGCCCCAGCATTTT
TRBJ1-1 | NA | NA | TRBV18 | CASSQGIQNTEAFF | TGTGCCAGCTCACAGGGAATACAGAACACTGAAGCTTTCTTT
TRBJ2-1 | NA | NA | TRBV5-1 | CATREGKNEQFF | TGCGCCACCCGCGAGGGTAAAAATGAGCAGTTCTTC
TRBJ2-3 | few | TRBD2 | TRBV29-1 | CSVEEKVAGISDTQYF | TGCAGCGTTGAAGAGAAAGTAGCGGGAATATCAGATACGCAGTATTTT
TRBJ2-7 | NA | NA | TRBV18 | CASSPFWEQYF | TGTGCCAGCTCACCCTTTTGGGAGCAGTACTTC
TRBJ2-2 | NA | TRBD2 | TRBV7-3 | CASRPGTMDGELFF | TGTGCCAGCAGACCCGGGACTATGGACGGGGAGCTGTTTTTT
TRBJ1-2 | NA | NA | TRBV6-5 | CASSYGGDYGYTF | TGTGCCAGCAGTTACGGGGGAGACTATGGCTACACCTTC
TRBJ2-7 | NA | NA | TRBV11-2 | CASSLWAEQYF | TGTGCCAGCAGCTTATGGGCCGAGCAGTACTTC
TRBJ2-7 | NA | NA | TRBV4-3 | CASSQRLNYEQYF | TGCGCCAGCAGCCAACGTCTGAACTACGAGCAGTACTTC
TRBJ1-1 | NA | NA | TRBV3-1/TRBV3-2 | CASTTRGQNTEAFF | TGTGCCAGCACCACAAGGGGACAGAACACTGAAGCTTTCTTT
TRBJ1-5 | NA | TRBD1 | TRBV28 | CASSIYRGGQPQHF | TGTGCCAGCAGTATCTACAGGGGAGGGCAGCCCCAGCATTTT
TRBJ1-1 | NA | NA | TRBV5-1 | CASSLAEKRAEAFF | TGCGCCAGCAGCTTGGCCGAAAAACGCGCTGAAGCTTTCTTT
TRBJ1-2 | NA | NA | TRBV10-3 | CAINNAGTVNYGYTF | TGTGCCATCAATAACGCCGGGACGGTAAACTATGGCTACACCTTC
TRBJ2-7 | NA | TRBD1 | TRBV6-5 | CASFFGTGNEQYF | TGTGCCAGTTTTTTCGGGACAGGGAACGAGCAGTACTTC
TRBJ1-2 | NA | NA | TRBV19 | CASAQATNYGYTF | TGTGCCAGTGCACAGGCAACTAACTATGGCTACACCTTC
TRBJ2-2 | NA | NA | TRBV29-1 | CSVEGYTGELFF | TGCAGCGTTGAAGGTTACACCGGGGAGCTGTTTTTT
TRBJ2-5 | NA | TRBD2 | TRBV7-9 | CASRLAGGLQETQYF | TGTGCCAGCAGGCTAGCGGGGGGCCTCCAAGAGACCCAGTACTTC
TRBJ2-5 | NA | NA | TRBV2 | CASMPGRQETQYF | TGTGCCAGCATGCCAGGCCGACAAGAGACCCAGTACTTC
TRBJ2-1 | NA | TRBD2 | TRBV11-2 | CASSFLAGSNEQFF | TGTGCCAGCAGCTTTTTAGCGGGGAGTAATGAGCAGTTCTTC
TRBJ1-1 | NA | TRBD1 | TRBV7-8 | CASSARQGLNTEAFF | TGTGCCAGCAGCGCCCGACAGGGTTTGAACACTGAAGCTTTCTTT
TRBJ2-5 | NA | NA | TRBV19 | CASSRIPDRKETQYF | TGTGCCAGTAGTCGAATCCCCGACAGGAAAGAGACCCAGTACTTC
TRBJ2-5 | NA | TRBD1 | TRBV7-9 | CASSRDRGLVETQYF | TGTGCCAGCAGCAGAGACAGGGGGCTGGTGGAGACCCAGTACTTC
TRBJ1-5 | NA | TRBD1 | TRBV30 | CAWGTGNQPQHF | TGTGCCTGGGGGACAGGTAATCAGCCCCAGCATTTT
TRBJ2-7 | NA | NA | TRBV9 | CASSAQGATYEQYF | TGTGCCAGCAGCGCGCAGGGCGCAACCTACGAGCAGTACTTC
TRBJ1-1 | NA | NA | TRBV3-1/TRBV3-2 | CANSQVQGNTEAFF | TGTGCCAACAGCCAAGTCCAGGGGAACACTGAAGCTTTCTTT
TRBJ2-2 | NA | NA | TRBV10-1 | CASSAAGRSTGELFF | TGCGCCAGCAGTGCGGCAGGCCGAAGCACCGGGGAGCTGTTTTTT
TRBJ1-5 | NA | NA | TRBV6-5 | CASRIDGSNQPQHF | TGTGCCAGCAGGATCGACGGGAGCAATCAGCCCCAGCATTTT
TRBJ2-1 | NA | NA | TRBV28 | CASRALEEQFF | TGTGCCAGCAGAGCCTTAGAAGAGCAGTTCTTC
TRBJ2-5 | once | NA | TRBV28 | CASSLPGKETQYF | TGTGCCAGCAGTTTGCCAGGGAAGGAGACCCAGTACTTC
TRBJ2-3 | NA | TRBD2 | TRBV11-2 | CASSPTPGLAGTDTQYF | TGTGCCAGCAGCCCCACACCAGGGCTAGCGGGCACAGATACGCAGTATTTT
TRBJ1-1 | NA | TRBD1 | TRBV6-5 | CASRGQGKTEAFF | TGTGCCAGCAGGGGACAGGGAAAAACTGAAGCTTTCTTT
TRBJ1-5 | once | NA | TRBV24-1 | CATSQNQPQHF | TGTGCCACCAGTCAGAATCAGCCCCAGCATTTT
TRBJ2-3 | NA | TRBD1 | TRBV7-6 | CASSGTGGATDTQYF | TGTGCCAGCAGCGGGACAGGGGGCGCGACAGATACGCAGTATTTT